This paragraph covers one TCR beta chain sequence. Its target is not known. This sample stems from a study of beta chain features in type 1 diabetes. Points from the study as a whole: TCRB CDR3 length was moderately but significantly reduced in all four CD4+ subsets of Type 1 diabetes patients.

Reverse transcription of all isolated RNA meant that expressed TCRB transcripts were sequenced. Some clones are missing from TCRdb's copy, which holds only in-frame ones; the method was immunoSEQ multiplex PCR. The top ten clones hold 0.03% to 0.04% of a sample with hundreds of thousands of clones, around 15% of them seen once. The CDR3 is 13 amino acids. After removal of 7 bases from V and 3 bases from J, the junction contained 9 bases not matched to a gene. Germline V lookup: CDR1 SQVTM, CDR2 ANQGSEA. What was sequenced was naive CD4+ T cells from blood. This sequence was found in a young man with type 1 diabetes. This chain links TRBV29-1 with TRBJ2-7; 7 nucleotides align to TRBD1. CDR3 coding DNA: TGCAGCGGTTCAACAGGGGAACTCTACGAGCAGTACTTC. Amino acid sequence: CSGSTGELYEQYF.